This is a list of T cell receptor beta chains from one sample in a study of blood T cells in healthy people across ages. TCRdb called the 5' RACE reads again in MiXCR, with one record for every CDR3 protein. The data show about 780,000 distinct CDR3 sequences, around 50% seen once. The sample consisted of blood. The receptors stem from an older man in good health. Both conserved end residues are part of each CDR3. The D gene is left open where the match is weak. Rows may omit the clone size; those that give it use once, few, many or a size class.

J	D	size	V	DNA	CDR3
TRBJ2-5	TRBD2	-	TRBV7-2	TGTGCCAGCAATCTAGCGGGACCCTCCTACAATGAGCAGTACTTC	CASNLAGPSYNEQYF
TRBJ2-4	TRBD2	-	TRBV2	TGTGCCAGCAGTGAAGCGCACGGGCTAGCGGGAGGGTACATTCAGTACTTC	CASSEAHGLAGGYIQYF
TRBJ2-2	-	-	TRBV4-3	TGCGCCAGCAGCCAAGTTATTGGGTTTGGGGAGCTGTTTTTT	CASSQVIGFGELFF
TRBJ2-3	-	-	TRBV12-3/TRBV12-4	TGTGCCAGCAGTTTTGACAGGACAACAGATACGCAGTATTTT	CASSFDRTTDTQYF
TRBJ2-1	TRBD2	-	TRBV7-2	TGTGCCAGCAGCTTATCGGCTAGCGGGAGGTATAGCTACAATGAGCAGTTCTTC	CASSLSASGRYSYNEQFF
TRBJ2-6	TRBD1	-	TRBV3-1	TGTGCCAGCAGCCAACCCTTAGGACAGGGGGCTGGGGCCAACGTCCTGACTTTC	CASSQPLGQGAGANVLTF
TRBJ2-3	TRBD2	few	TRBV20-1	TGCAGTGCTAGAGATAACCTAGCGGGGGGCTACACAGATACGCAGTATTTT	CSARDNLAGGYTDTQYF
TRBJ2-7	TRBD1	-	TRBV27	TGTGCCAGCAGTGCCTCCGGGACAGGGATTTACGAGCAGTACTTC	CASSASGTGIYEQYF
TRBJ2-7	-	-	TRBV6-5	TGTGCCAGCAGGTATACCGATGGGGACTCCCACTCCTACGAGCAGTACTTC	CASRYTDGDSHSYEQYF
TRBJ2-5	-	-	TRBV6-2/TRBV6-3	TGTGCCAGCGGCGGGGCCCACCAAGAGACCCAGTACTTC	CASGGAHQETQYF
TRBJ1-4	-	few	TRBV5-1	TGCGCCAGCAGCTTAGACGGGGGCTCTGATGAAAAACTGTTTTTT	CASSLDGGSDEKLFF
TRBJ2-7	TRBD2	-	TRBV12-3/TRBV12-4	TGTGCCAGCAGCTTAGCACGAGCGGGAGCCTACAATGAGCAGTACTTC	CASSLARAGAYNEQYF
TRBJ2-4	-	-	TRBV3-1	TGTGCCAGCAGCCATCGGGGGGCCAAAAACATTCAGTACTTC	CASSHRGAKNIQYF
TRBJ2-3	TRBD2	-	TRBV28	TGTGCCAGCAGGGCTAGCGGGAGGAGGGCAGATACACAGTATTTT	CASRASGRRADTQYF
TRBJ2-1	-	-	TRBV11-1	TGTGCCAGCAGTTCCACCCGGCAGAGCTCCTACAATGAGCAGTTCTTC	CASSSTRQSSYNEQFF
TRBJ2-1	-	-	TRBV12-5	TGTGCTAGTGGTTTGGGGGAGACAGGCAATTGGGAGCAGTTCTTC	CASGLGETGNWEQFF
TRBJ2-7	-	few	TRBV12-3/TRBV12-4	TGTGCCAGCAGTTTCCACGGTGACGACGAGCAGTACTTC	CASSFHGDDEQYF
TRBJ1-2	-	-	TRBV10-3	TGTGCCATCAGTGATAGGACCCGCAGGGTTCATGGCTACACCTTC	CAISDRTRRVHGYTF
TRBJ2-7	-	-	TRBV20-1	TGCAGTGCTAGAGACATTAACCCTTACGAGCAGTACTTC	CSARDINPYEQYF
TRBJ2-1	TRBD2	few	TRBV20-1	TGCAGTGCTCAGACCGGACTAGCGGGCCCACACGAGCAGTTCTTC	CSAQTGLAGPHEQFF
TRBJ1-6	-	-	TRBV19	TGTGCCAGTAGTATTAAGGGATCTGATTCACCCCTCCACTTT	CASSIKGSDSPLHF
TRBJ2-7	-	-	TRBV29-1	TGCAGCGTCCTTCAGTTGGGGAATGACTACGAGCAGTACTTC	CSVLQLGNDYEQYF
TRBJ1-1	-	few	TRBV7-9	TGTGCCAGCAGCTATATGCAAGGACTCACTGAAGCTTTCTTT	CASSYMQGLTEAFF
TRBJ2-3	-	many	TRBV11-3	TGTGCCAGCAGCTTGTACCTTAGCACAGATACGCAGTATTTT	CASSLYLSTDTQYF
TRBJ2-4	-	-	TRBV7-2	TGTGCCAGCAGCTTAACGGAGGAGGTGCATCAGTACTTC	CASSLTEEVHQYF
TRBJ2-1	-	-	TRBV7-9	TGTGCCAGCAGCTTAACGGACGGGAGCTCCTACAATGAGCAGTTCTTC	CASSLTDGSSYNEQFF
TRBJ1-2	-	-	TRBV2	TGTGCCAGCAGTGAAGCTCGGGGACCGAGGGGCTACACCTTC	CASSEARGPRGYTF
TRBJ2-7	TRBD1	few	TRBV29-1	TGCAGCGTTGACGGGATGGACAGGCGCGGAGTTTACGAGCAGTACTTC	CSVDGMDRRGVYEQYF
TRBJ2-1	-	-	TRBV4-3	TGCGCCAGCAGCCAAGAAGGTGGCTATGAGCAGTTCTTC	CASSQEGGYEQFF
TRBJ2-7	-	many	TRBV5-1	TGCGCCAGCAGCTTGGAGCCCCACTACGAGCAGTACTTC	CASSLEPHYEQYF
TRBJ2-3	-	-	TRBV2	TGTACCAGGACTCGGCAAAGCACAGATACGCAGTATTTT	CTRTRQSTDTQYF
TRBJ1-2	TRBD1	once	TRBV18	TGTGCCAGCTCACCACCGGGACAGGGGAGTGGCTACACCTTC	CASSPPGQGSGYTF
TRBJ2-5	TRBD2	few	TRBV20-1	TGCAGTGCCTCCGGGAGGGGACAAGAGACCCAGTACTTC	CSASGRGQETQYF
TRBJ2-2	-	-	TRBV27	TGTGCCAGTCGTTGGGGGAGTCGCACCGGGGAGCTGTTTTTT	CASRWGSRTGELFF
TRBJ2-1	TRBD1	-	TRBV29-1	TGCAGCGTTCAAAGGGGGCGGATCAATGAGCAGTTCTTC	CSVQRGRINEQFF
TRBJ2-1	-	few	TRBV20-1	TGCAGTGCTCCCGGAGCGGGTAGGCTAAGCTCCTACAATGAGCAGTTCTTC	CSAPGAGRLSSYNEQFF
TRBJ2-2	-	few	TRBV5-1	TGCGCCAGCAGCCTGGGCCCCCGAGGGAACACCGGGGAGCTGTTTTTT	CASSLGPRGNTGELFF
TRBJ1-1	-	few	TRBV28	TGTGCCAGCATAAGGGGGGACATGAACACTGAAGCTTTCTTT	CASIRGDMNTEAFF
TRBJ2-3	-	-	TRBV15	TGTGCCACCAGCAGAGATCAGGCTACAGATACGCAGTATTTT	CATSRDQATDTQYF
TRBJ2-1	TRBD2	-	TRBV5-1	TGCGCCAGCAGTATCCCTAGCGGGAGCAGTGAGCAGTTCTTC	CASSIPSGSSEQFF
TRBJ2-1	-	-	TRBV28	TGTGCCAGCAGTTTAGGGACGGAGAATGAGCAGTTCTTC	CASSLGTENEQFF
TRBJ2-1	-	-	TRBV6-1	TGTGCCAGCAACGACGGGACCCTTAGTTACAATGAGCAGTTCTTC	CASNDGTLSYNEQFF
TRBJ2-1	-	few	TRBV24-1	TGTGCCACTCAGACAGGCTCCTACAATGAGCAGTTCTTC	CATQTGSYNEQFF
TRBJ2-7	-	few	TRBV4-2	TGTGCCAGCAGCCCCTTAGACAAGCCCTACGAGCAGTACTTC	CASSPLDKPYEQYF
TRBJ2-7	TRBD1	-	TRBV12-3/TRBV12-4	TGTGCCAGCAGTTGGGACAGGGGGTACAATGAGCAGTACTTC	CASSWDRGYNEQYF
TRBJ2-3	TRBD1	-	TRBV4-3	TGCGCCAGCAGCCAAGACCAGGGGGTTGGTTATACGCAGTATTTT	CASSQDQGVGYTQYF
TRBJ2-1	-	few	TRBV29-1	TGCAGCGTTGGTGACAGGATGGGTGAGCAGTTCTTC	CSVGDRMGEQFF
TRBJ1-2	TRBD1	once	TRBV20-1	TGCAGTGCTAGAGAGGACCTCCGGGGGGCAGGGGGGAATGGCTACACCTTC	CSAREDLRGAGGNGYTF
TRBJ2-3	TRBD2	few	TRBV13	TGTGCCAGCAGCGGACCCGGACTAGGTGGCACAGATACGCAGTATTTT	CASSGPGLGGTDTQYF
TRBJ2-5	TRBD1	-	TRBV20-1	TGCAGTGCTACCCGGACAGGGCCACCCAATGAGCAGTACTTC	CSATRTGPPNEQYF
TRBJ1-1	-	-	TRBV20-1	TGCAGCGTCAAGGCGACTCTGAACACTGAAGTTTTCTTT	CSVKATLNTEVFF
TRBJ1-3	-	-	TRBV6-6	TGTGCCAGCAGTTACACGGTTAACTCTGGAAACACCATATATTTT	CASSYTVNSGNTIYF
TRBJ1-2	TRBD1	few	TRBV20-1	TGCAGTGCCCCACAGGGGGTCTATGGCTACACCTTC	CSAPQGVYGYTF
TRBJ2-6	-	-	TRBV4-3	TGCGCCAGCAGCCAAGATAGGGCTGCTGGGGCCAACGTCCTGACTTTC	CASSQDRAAGANVLTF
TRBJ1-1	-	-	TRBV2	TGTGCCAGCAGTGTAGACAGACAGAACACTGAAGCTTTCTTT	CASSVDRQNTEAFF
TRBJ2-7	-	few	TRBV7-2	TGTGCCAGCAGCTTAGGGGTCGTATACGAGCAGTACTTC	CASSLGVVYEQYF